The source of this T cell receptor beta chain is a study of T cell responses to AZD1222 COVID-19 vaccine (dated by TCRdb to the early 2020s). Study-level background: AZD1222 recipients whose second dose came at about 4 weeks and those whose second dose came at about 12 weeks were combined into one group, since spike-specific TCR depth and breadth did not differ between the two schedules. TCR sequencing was performed for about 250 trial participants, of whom about 200 were given two doses of AZD1222 and around 26 were given two doses of MenACWY control vaccine. Trial participants were enrolled by age into 18-55, 56-69 and 70-plus year subgroups, with about 150, 27 and 61 TCR-sequenced participants respectively. What the work shows at the level of the full study, not this receptor alone: No day 14 peak-response samples were available, so repertoires were characterized only after the peak T cell response. Conclusions about previously exposed vaccinees were limited because only six AZD1222 recipients were SARS-CoV-2 seropositive at baseline. The vaccine-associated CD4 TCRs covered the entire spike protein, and the dominant responses fell in regions 160-218 and 743-854. After two AZD1222 doses, spike-specific TCR breadth and depth were significantly higher than at day 0 and than in MenACWY recipients. Nearly half of unique spike-specific TCRs reportedly recognized epitopes outside regions mutated in the B.1.351 and B.1.1.7 variants. In the small 56-69-year group, the increase in depth fell short of significance, most likely because of low power. Participants were mostly white British, with more females than males. The authors suggested clonal diversity may have been underestimated.

According to the study, the label for this sample's time point signals: baseline before first vaccination. Samples from vaccinated people were obtained from the UK trials COV001 and COV002, which included a single-blind randomized controlled phase 2/3 trial of AZD1222 (ChAdOx1 nCoV-19) in healthy adults. For TCRbeta chain sequencing, PBMC samples from trial participants were taken at day 0 and at day 28 after the second dose. This clone was picked up one time. Its antigen has not been determined. One base away there is no much larger clone; base qualities are not given. The CDR3 regions of human TCRbeta chains were analyzed by immunosequencing. The original methods were these. TCRs in the repertoires were matched against a reference library of SARS-CoV-2-specific TCRs that had been generated with the MIRA antigen-specificity platform. Breadth was defined as the fraction of unique TCRs that were SARS-CoV-2-associated. Depth was defined as the fraction of total T cells that were SARS-CoV-2-associated. Using the MIRA data, each spike-specific TCR was mapped to the spike region that the TCR reacts to and placed in a CD4 or CD8 class. Log10-transformed breadth and depth values were compared by one-way ANOVA with Sidak's multiple comparisons tests. TCRdb took over this immuneACCESS table, retaining in-frame rearrangements with V and J assigned. Such tables are incomplete; in checked studies, under half of the missing clones stem from an unresolved V gene, and the remainder is unexplained. From that table come the V and J calls and clone size; the DNA was used to work out D and trimming. This sample lists around 99,000 clones; approximately 90% were detected once. Of the sample, approximately 4.3% falls within the top ten clones.

Unmatched junction bases come to 9, with V trimmed by 11 bases and J by 6 bases. The CDR3 sequence holds 12 residues, the cysteine and phenylalanine included. Of the read, only the CDR3 DNA is kept; its 36 bases are in frame from base 1. According to the germline V gene, CDR1 reads MNHEY and CDR2 reads SVGAGI. Here the sequenced sample was peripheral blood, taken on day 0 of AZD1222 vaccination. The clonotype was recovered from an adult in good health. The rearranged chain carries TRBV6-5 and TRBJ2-7; 8 nucleotides in the junction match TRBD1. The CDR3 sequence is CAVRGQSSEQYF. The nucleotide sequence reads as follows: TGTGCCGTCAGGGGGCAAAGCTCCGAGCAGTACTTC.